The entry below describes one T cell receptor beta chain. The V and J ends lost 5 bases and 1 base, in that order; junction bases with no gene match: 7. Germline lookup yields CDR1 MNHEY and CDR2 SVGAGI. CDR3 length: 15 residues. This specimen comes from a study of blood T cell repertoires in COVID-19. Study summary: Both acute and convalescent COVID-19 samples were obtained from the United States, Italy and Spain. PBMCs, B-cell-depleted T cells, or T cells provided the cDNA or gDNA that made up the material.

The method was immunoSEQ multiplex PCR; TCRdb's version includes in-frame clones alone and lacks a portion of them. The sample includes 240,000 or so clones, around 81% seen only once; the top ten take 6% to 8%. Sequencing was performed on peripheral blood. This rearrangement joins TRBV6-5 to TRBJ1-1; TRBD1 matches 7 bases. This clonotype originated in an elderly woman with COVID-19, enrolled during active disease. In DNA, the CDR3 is TGTGCCAGCAGTATTCCGGGACAGCGGAACACTGAAGCTTTCTTT. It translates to CASSIPGQRNTEAFF.